One sample yielded the 19 T cell receptor beta chains listed below, sequenced in a study of OX40 agonist ivuxolimab in advanced cancers. Data came from immunoSEQ multiplex PCR; TCRdb stores just in-frame clones and leaves some out. The sample includes just under 65,000 clones, 81% seen only once; the top ten take roughly 1%. Sample: CD4+ or CD8+ T cells sorted from blood, taken in a trial of the OX40 agonist ivuxolimab. These receptors all come from an adult with an advanced solid tumor such as melanoma, head and neck, liver or kidney cancer.

V and J are TRBV15 and TRBJ1-5, with D possibly matching TRBD1 (6 bases). Germline CDR1 reads LNHNV; CDR2 reads YYDKDF (reference sequence). With 5 bases removed from V and 4 bases from J, the gap between germline ends came to 15 bases. The CDR3 has 15 residues. CDR3 sequence: CATSAYTGQNQPQHF. CDR3 DNA: TGTGCCACCAGCGCGTATACAGGGCAGAATCAGCCCCAGCATTTT. The full variable domain, in which reference TRBV15 and TRBJ1-5 provide the parts outside the CDR3, is DAMVIQNPRYQVTQFGKPVTLSCSQTLNHNVMYWYQQKSSQAPKLLFHYYDKDFNNEADTPDNFQSRRPNTSFCFLDIRSPGLGDTAMYLCATSAYTGQNQPQHFGDGTRLSIL.

This clone was counted between two and nine times. V usage is TRBV27 and J usage is TRBJ2-1; 9 bases match TRBD2. The CDR3 runs 18 residues. CDR1 is MNHEY, CDR2 SMNVEV, per germline (reference sequence). V gave up 5 bases and J gave up 1 base; unmatched junction bases: 12. As DNA, the CDR3 is TGTGCCAGCAGTCTCCTTTCGGCGGGGGGGCGTTCCTACAATGAGCAGTTCTTC. Its protein product is CASSLLSAGGRSYNEQFF.

This clone has at least ten counts. The chain is built from TRBV7-9 and TRBJ2-7; no reliable D call. The V and J ends lost 4 bases and 1 base respectively, with 11 bases between them. Germline lookup yields CDR1 SEHNR and CDR2 FQNEAQ (reference sequence). The CDR3 covers 14 residues. For the CDR3, the DNA is TGTGCCAGCAGCTGGAAGGAGTCATCCTACGAGCAGTACTTC. This sequence encodes CASSWKESSYEQYF.

The chain carries TRBV5-1 and TRBJ2-5, with 8 bases matching TRBD1. Germline CDR1 and CDR2: SGHRS and YFSETQ. The ends lost 1 base at V and 4 bases at J; junction bases unmatched: 6. The CDR3 runs 15 residues. DNA of the CDR3: TGCGCCAGCAGCTTGAGCTCAGGGGGCGGAGAGACCCAGTACTTC. Translation: CASSLSSGGGETQYF.

This clone was counted a few times. V usage is TRBV2 and J usage is TRBJ1-5; possibly TRBD1 for D (6 bases). The V end was cut by 6 bases, the J end by 6 bases, with 9 bases between. Germline CDR1 SNHLY, CDR2 FYNNEI. The CDR3 loop spans 12 amino acids. CDR3: CASRTGSQPQHF. The CDR3 DNA sequence: TGTGCCAGCAGAACAGGGAGTCAGCCCCAGCATTTT.

The V call is TRBV20-1, the J call TRBJ1-2; D is uncertain. V lost 4 bases and J lost 6, with 0 bases in between. The CDR3 spans 8 residues. The germline V gene has CDR1 DFQATT and CDR2 SNEGSKA (reference sequence). The CDR3 DNA reads TGCAGTGCTAATGGCTACACCTTC. As protein: CSANGYTF.

The J gene is TRBJ1-2, the V gene TRBV30; D may be TRBD1 (5 bases). Trimming took off 4 bases at V and 8 bases at J, with 20 bases between the two ends. Germline lookup yields CDR1 GTSNPN and CDR2 SVGIG (reference sequence). CDR3 size: 14 residues. The CDR3 bases are TGTGCCTGGACCCAGGGAACTACCCTCGGAGGCTACACCTTC. Its translation: CAWTQGTTLGGYTF.

V usage is TRBV6-5 and J usage is TRBJ2-7; TRBD1 might be the D (6 bases). There are 14 residues in the CDR3. Per the germline V gene, CDR1 is MNHEY and CDR2 is SVGAGI. The V end lost 6 bases, the J end lost 0 bases, and 12 bases lay between the germline ends. The CDR3 nucleotides are TGTGCCAGCAGGAGAGGGGACAACTCCTACGAGCAGTACTTC. Its translation is CASRRGDNSYEQYF.

To note about this clone: One end of the junction is discordant with germline, which a read error may explain. This rearrangement joins TRBV29-1 to TRBJ1-2, with 10 positions matching TRBD1. Germline V gene lookup returns CDR1 SQVTM and CDR2 ANQGSEA. This CDR3 spans 12 amino acids. CDR3 sequence: CSGGQGNSGYTF. The CDR3 region has the DNA TGCAGCGGGGGACAGGGGAACTCTGGCTACACCTTC.

This clone was counted once. The chain couples TRBV7-6 to TRBJ1-3; D is undetermined. Germline CDR1 reads SGHVS; CDR2 reads FNYEAQ. The CDR3 is made up of 16 amino acids. Between the trimmed V and J ends, which lost 4 bases and 2 bases, there was a span of 15 bases. The CDR3 reads CASSSVVGVTGNTIYF. CDR3 nucleotides: TGTGCCAGCAGCTCAGTGGTCGGGGTCACTGGAAACACCATATATTTT. Full variable domain (missing parts from reference TRBV7-6 and TRBJ1-3): GAGVSQSPRYKVTKRGQDVALRCDPISGHVSLYWYRQALGQGPEFLTYFNYEAQQDKSGLPNDRFSAERPEGSISTLTIQRTEQRDSAMYRCASSSVVGVTGNTIYFGEGSWLTVV.

The J gene is TRBJ1-5, the V gene TRBV5-6; no firm D call. The V end was cut by 4 bases, the J end by 0 bases, with 11 bases between. The CDR3 has 15 amino acids. Germline CDR1 is SGHDT and CDR2 is YYEEEE. The DNA for the CDR3 is TGTGCCAGCAGCGTCCAGCCCTATAGCAATCAGCCCCAGCATTTT. Its protein is CASSVQPYSNQPQHF.

This clone was detected once. The chain couples TRBV28 to TRBJ2-3; maybe TRBD1 (5 bases). The germline V gene encodes CDR1 MDHEN and CDR2 SYDVKM. There are 12 residues in the CDR3. Trimming stripped 10 bases from V and 4 bases from J, with 12 bases between. In DNA, the CDR3 is TGTGCCACCGACAGTAGTTCAGATACGCAGTATTTT. Protein product: CATDSSSDTQYF.

The chain employs TRBV7-9 and TRBJ2-7, with a weak D call TRBD2 (7 bases). The V gene's germline CDR1 is SEHNR and CDR2 FQNEAQ (reference sequence). The length of the CDR3 is 19 residues. V dropped 0 bases and J dropped 0 bases, with 21 bases sitting between them. CDR3 sequence reads: CASSLAGGGGAPRSYEQYF. CDR3 nucleotide sequence: TGTGCCAGCAGCTTAGCTGGAGGGGGAGGGGCCCCACGCTCCTACGAGCAGTACTTC.

The chain recombines TRBV19 with TRBJ2-7; maybe TRBD1 (8 bases). Germline V gene sequence: CDR1 LNHDA, CDR2 SQIVND (reference sequence). The CDR3 length is 15 residues. Deletions cut 6 bases from V and 4 bases from J, with 19 bases between. As DNA, the CDR3 is TGTGCCAGTAGCAATCACAGGGGGGGATTATACGAGCAGTACTTC. It is translated as CASSNHRGGLYEQYF.

This clone has only one observation. The junction departs from germline at one end; a sequencing error may be responsible. This chain joins TRBV5-4 and TRBJ1-1; maybe TRBD1 (6 bases). This CDR3 contains 13 residues. Germline V gene data show CDR1 as SGHNT and CDR2 as YYREEE (reference sequence). The CDR3, as DNA: TGTGCCAGCAGCCTCCCCGGGGGGGCCGGGCCGTCATTT. Its protein is CASSLPGGAGPSF.

The chain is built from TRBV2 and TRBJ2-2; the D gene is possibly TRBD1 (6 bases). Germline V gene lookup returns CDR1 SNHLY and CDR2 FYNNEI. Trimming removed 7 bases from V and 5 bases from J, with 14 bases in between. CDR3 length equals 14 residues. CDR3 sequence: CASITTQGTGELFF. In DNA, the CDR3 is TGTGCCAGCATTACAACACAGGGAACCGGGGAGCTGTTTTTT.

V is TRBV29-1 and J is TRBJ2-1; D remains ambiguous. V lost 0 bases and J 15 bases, leaving 9 bases between the germline ends. The germline V gene has CDR1 SQVTM and CDR2 ANQGSEA. The CDR3 runs 10 residues. The CDR3 reads CSVEETRAFF. The CDR3 region has the DNA TGCAGCGTTGAAGAGACACGCGCGTTCTTC.

V and J are TRBV7-9 and TRBJ2-3; the D call may be TRBD1 or TRBD2 (5 bases each). V lost 5 bases, J lost 0 bases, and 15 bases lay in between. CDR1 and CDR2 (germline): SEHNR, FQNEAQ (reference sequence). CDR3 length: 16 amino acids. The CDR3 sequence: CASSRDADYSTDTQYF. The DNA of the CDR3 is TGTGCCAGCAGCCGGGACGCAGATTATAGCACAGATACGCAGTATTTT.

V gene TRBV5-1 combines with J gene TRBJ2-5; D not resolved. CDR3 length equals 12 residues. Germline V gene lookup returns CDR1 SGHRS and CDR2 YFSETQ. V lost 0 bases to trimming and J lost 2 bases, with 2 bases between them. The CDR3 nucleotides read TGCGCCAGCAGCTTGGGGCAAGAGACCCAGTACTTC. It is translated as CASSLGQETQYF.